The 6 T cell receptor beta chains given below trace back to one sample, sequenced in a study of cytomegalovirus exposure and HLA in healthy donors. Both 60 Vbeta primers and 13 Jbeta primers went into the PCR. TCRdb's table, derived via immunoSEQ multiplex PCR, lists solely in-frame clones and lacks some. Among approximately 150,000 clones listed, around 80% were seen once. The sample comprised PBMCs. Receptors originate from a woman between 40 and 50 years old in good health and CMV-seropositive.

The rearrangement uses TRBV12-5 and TRBJ2-7, with 8 bases identical to TRBD1. V was clipped by 1 base and J by 2 bases; unmatched bases: 1. Germline V gene data show CDR1 as LGHNT and CDR2 as FRNRAP. The CDR3 is made up of 14 amino acids. CDR3 DNA: TGTGCTAGTGGTTTGGGGACAGGGACCTACGAGCAGTACTTC. This encodes CASGLGTGTYEQYF. The full variable domain, with the rest looked up from reference TRBV12-5 and TRBJ2-7, is DARVTQTPRHKVTEMGQEVTMRCQPILGHNTVFWYRQTMMQGLELLAYFRNRAPLDDSGMPKDRFSAEMPDATLATLKIQPSEPRDSAVYFCASGLGTGTYEQYFGPGTRLTVT.

The chain carries TRBV18 and TRBJ2-5; TRBD1 matches 9 bases. Germline V lookup: CDR1 KGHSH, CDR2 LQKENI. V shed 2 bases and J 2 bases; nucleotides not matched to a gene: 6. The length of the CDR3 is 16 residues. In DNA form, the CDR3 reads TGTGCCAGCTCACCATTCCTCGGGACAGGGCAAGAGACCCAGTACTTC. Translating gives CASSPFLGTGQETQYF.

This chain uses TRBV5-8 with TRBJ1-6, with D hard to call. Trimming left V 4 bases short and J 0 bases short, with 5 bases between. The CDR3 runs to 14 residues. Germline values: CDR1 SGHTS, CDR2 YDEGEE. The CDR3 sequence is CASSRSSYNSPLHF. In DNA, the CDR3 is TGTGCCAGCAGCCGGAGCTCCTATAATTCACCCCTCCACTTT.

This chain links TRBV27 with TRBJ2-7; perhaps TRBD2 as D (6 bases). The CDR3 spans 14 residues. V dropped 9 bases and J dropped 0 bases, with 15 bases sitting between them. CDR1 and CDR2 (germline): MNHEY, SMNVEV (reference sequence). The CDR3 loop reads CASSRGGISYEQYF. CDR3 in DNA: TGTGCCAGTTCCCGTGGGGGGATCTCCTACGAGCAGTACTTC.

The CDR3 here is CASRGPGTGSYTDTQYF. The CDR3 DNA sequence: TGTGCCAGCAGGGGCCCAGGGACAGGGTCTTACACAGATACGCAGTATTTT. The chain couples TRBV2 to TRBJ2-3; TRBD1 matches 9 bases. Germline V gene lookup returns CDR1 SNHLY and CDR2 FYNNEI. The V gene end was trimmed by 6 bases and the J gene end by 2 bases; junction bases not matched to a gene: 12. This CDR3 is 17 amino acids long. Complete variable domain (other parts from reference TRBV2 and TRBJ2-3): EPEVTQTPSHQVTQMGQEVILRCVPISNHLYFYWYRQILGQKVEFLVSFYNNEISEKSEIFDDQFSVERPDGSNFTLKIRSTKLEDSAMYFCASRGPGTGSYTDTQYFGPGTRLTVL.

V is TRBV4-1 and J is TRBJ1-4; TRBD1 matches at 8 bases. Germline CDR1 and CDR2: MGHRA and YSYEKL. J lost 5 bases, V lost 3 bases, and 5 bases had no gene match. The CDR3 spans 15 residues. CDR3 loop: CASSHPGQANEKLFF. In DNA, the CDR3 is TGCGCCAGCAGCCACCCGGGACAGGCGAATGAAAAACTGTTTTTT.